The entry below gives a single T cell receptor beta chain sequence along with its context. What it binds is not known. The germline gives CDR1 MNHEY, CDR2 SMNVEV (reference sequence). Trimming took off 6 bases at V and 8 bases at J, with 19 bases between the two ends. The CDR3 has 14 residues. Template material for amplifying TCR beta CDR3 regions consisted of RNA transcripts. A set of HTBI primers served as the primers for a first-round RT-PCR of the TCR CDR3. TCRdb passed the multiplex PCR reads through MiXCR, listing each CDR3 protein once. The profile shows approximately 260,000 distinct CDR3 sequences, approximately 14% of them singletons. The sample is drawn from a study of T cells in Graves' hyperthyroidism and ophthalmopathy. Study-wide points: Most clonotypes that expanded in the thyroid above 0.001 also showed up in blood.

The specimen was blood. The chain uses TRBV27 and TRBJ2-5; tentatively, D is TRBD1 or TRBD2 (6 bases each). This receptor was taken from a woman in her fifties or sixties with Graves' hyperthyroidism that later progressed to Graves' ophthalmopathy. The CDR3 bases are TGTGCCAGCAGCCCGTGGGGGGCGCAAAAAACCCAGTACTTC. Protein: CASSPWGAQKTQYF.